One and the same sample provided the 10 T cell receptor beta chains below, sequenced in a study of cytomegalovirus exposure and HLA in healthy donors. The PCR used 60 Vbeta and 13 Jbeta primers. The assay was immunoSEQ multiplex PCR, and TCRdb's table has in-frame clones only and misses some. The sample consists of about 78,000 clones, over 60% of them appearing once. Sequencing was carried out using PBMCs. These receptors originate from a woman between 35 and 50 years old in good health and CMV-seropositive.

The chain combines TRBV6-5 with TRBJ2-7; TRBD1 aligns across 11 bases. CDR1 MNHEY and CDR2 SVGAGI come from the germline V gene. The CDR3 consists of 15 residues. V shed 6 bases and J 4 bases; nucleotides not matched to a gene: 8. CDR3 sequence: CASRGTGGIIYEQYF. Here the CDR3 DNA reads TGTGCCAGCAGAGGGACAGGGGGAATTATATACGAGCAGTACTTC.

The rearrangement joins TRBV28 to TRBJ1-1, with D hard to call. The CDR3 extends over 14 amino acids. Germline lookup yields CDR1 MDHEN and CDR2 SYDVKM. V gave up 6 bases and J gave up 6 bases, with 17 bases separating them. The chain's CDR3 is CASSRRTPAAEAFF. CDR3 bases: TGTGCCAGCAGCCGGAGGACCCCTGCCGCTGAAGCTTTCTTT.

DNA for the CDR3: TGCGCCAGCAGCTTCTACCGGGACAGGGGGACCCTCCACTTT. Translating it yields CASSFYRDRGTLHF. This chain links TRBV5-1 with TRBJ1-6; 11 bases are a match to TRBD1. This CDR3 comprises 14 residues. V dropped 2 bases and J dropped 14; count of bases not matched to a gene: 6. CDR1 is SGHRS and CDR2 is YFSETQ in the germline V gene.

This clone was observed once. CDR3 residues: CASSLGSVVAETQYF. The DNA for the CDR3 is TGCGCCAGCAGCTTGGGTTCGGTAGTAGCAGAGACCCAGTACTTC. This sequence joins TRBV5-1 and TRBJ2-5; D ambiguous. The ends were cut back, 0 bases at V and 4 bases at J, with 13 bases in the middle. This CDR3 region has 15 residues. Germline assignment: CDR1 SGHRS and CDR2 YFSETQ.

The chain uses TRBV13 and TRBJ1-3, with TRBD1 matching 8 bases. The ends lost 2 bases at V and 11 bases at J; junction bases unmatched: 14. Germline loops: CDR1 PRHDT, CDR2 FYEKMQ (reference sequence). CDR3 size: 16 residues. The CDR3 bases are TGTGCCAGCAGCTTACCCCCCGGGACAGGCCGCCCTTCCATATATTTT. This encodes CASSLPPGTGRPSIYF.

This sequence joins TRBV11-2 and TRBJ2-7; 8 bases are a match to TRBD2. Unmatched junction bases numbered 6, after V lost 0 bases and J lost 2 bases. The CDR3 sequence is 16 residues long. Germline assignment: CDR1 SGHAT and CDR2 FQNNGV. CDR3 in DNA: TGTGCCAGCAGCTTAGAGACTCTAGCGGGTCCCTACGAGCAGTACTTC. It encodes CASSLETLAGPYEQYF.

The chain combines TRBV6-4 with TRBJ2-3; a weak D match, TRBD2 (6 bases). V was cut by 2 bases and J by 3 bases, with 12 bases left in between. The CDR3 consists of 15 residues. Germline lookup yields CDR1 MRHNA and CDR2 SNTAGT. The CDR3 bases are TGTGCCAGCAGTGACGGGTCAGGGAGGACAGATACGCAGTATTTT. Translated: CASSDGSGRTDTQYF.

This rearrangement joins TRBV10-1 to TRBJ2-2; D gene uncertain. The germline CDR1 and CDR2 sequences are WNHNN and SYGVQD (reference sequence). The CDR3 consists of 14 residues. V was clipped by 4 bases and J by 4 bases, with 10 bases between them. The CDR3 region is CASSGNIATGELFF. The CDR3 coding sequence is TGCGCCAGCAGTGGAAACATCGCCACCGGGGAGCTGTTTTTT.

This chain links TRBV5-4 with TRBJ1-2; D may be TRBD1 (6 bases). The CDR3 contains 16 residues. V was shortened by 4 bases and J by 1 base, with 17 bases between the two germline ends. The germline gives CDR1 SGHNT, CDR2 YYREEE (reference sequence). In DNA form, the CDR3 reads TGTGCCAGCAGCCCAAACAGGGTTCAACTTAACTATGGCTACACCTTC. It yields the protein CASSPNRVQLNYGYTF. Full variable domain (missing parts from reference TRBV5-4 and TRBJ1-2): ETGVTQSPTHLIKTRGQQVTLRCSSQSGHNTVSWYQQALGQGPQFIFQYYREEENGRGNFPPRFSGLQFPNYSSELNVNALELDDSALYLCASSPNRVQLNYGYTFGSGTRLTVV.

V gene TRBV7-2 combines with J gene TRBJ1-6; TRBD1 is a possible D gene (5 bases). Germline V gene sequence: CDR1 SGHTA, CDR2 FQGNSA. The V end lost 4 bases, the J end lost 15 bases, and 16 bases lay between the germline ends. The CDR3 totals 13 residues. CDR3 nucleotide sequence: TGTGCCAGCAGCTCGGACATCACAGGTCTCCTCCACTTT. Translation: CASSSDITGLLHF.